This passage covers 6 T cell receptor beta chains from one sample sequenced in a study of T cell responses to AZD1222 COVID-19 vaccine. Some clones are missing from TCRdb's copy, which holds only in-frame ones; the method was immunoSEQ multiplex PCR. Here the sample spans 150,000 to 180,000 clones, roughly nine tenths being singletons. The sample was peripheral blood, taken on day 0 of MenACWY control vaccination. All receptors derive from an adult in good health.

The CDR3 reads CASSQERVTEAFF. The CDR3 nucleotides read TGTGCCAGCAGCCAAGAGCGGGTCACTGAAGCTTTCTTT. J is TRBJ1-1 and V is TRBV4-2; D not resolved. The V gene lost 0 bases and the J gene lost 4 bases, with 6 bases spanning the gap. In germline, CDR1 is LGHNA, CDR2 YNFKEQ. The CDR3 is made up of 13 amino acids.

This sequence joins TRBV7-6 and TRBJ2-1, with TRBD2 matching over 9 bases. V shed 1 base and J 4 bases; nucleotides not matched to a gene: 8. The CDR3 consists of 17 residues. CDR1 is SGHVS, CDR2 FNYEAQ, per germline. CDR3 residues: CASSLEVAGASYNEQFF. As DNA, the CDR3 is TGTGCCAGCAGCTTAGAAGTAGCGGGGGCGTCATACAATGAGCAGTTCTTC. The whole variable domain, remainder taken from reference TRBV7-6 and TRBJ2-1, is GAGVSQSPRYKVTKRGQDVALRCDPISGHVSLYWYRQALGQGPEFLTYFNYEAQQDKSGLPNDRFSAERPEGSISTLTIQRTEQRDSAMYRCASSLEVAGASYNEQFFGPGTRLTVL.

Written as DNA, the CDR3 is TGTGCCAGCAGCTTAGGTCAGGACTATGGCTACACCTTC. It codes for CASSLGQDYGYTF. The chain has TRBV7-3 and TRBJ1-2; no clear D. Looked up from germline, CDR1 is SGHTA and CDR2 is FQGTGA. V dropped 2 bases and J dropped 3 bases, with 7 bases sitting between them. CDR3 length: 13 residues.

J is TRBJ1-5 and V is TRBV7-2, with D maybe TRBD1 (6 bases). V was cut by 0 bases and J by 6 bases, with 12 bases left in between. Germline V gives CDR1 SGHTA, CDR2 FQGNSA. The CDR3 is 15 residues long. CDR3 residues: CASSLAAGASQPQHF. As DNA, the CDR3 is TGTGCCAGCAGCTTAGCCGCGGGGGCGAGTCAGCCCCAGCATTTT.

This chain connects TRBV12-3 or TRBV12-4 to TRBJ2-3, with D perhaps given as TRBD1 or TRBD2 (5 bases each). Trimming took off 3 bases at V and 11 bases at J, with 12 bases between the two ends. This CDR3 region has 12 residues. Written as DNA, the CDR3 is TGTGCCAGCAGTTTGGGGACGGAGAAGCAGTATTTT. It codes for CASSLGTEKQYF.

The CDR3 loop reads CASSPQGNPGNTIYF. The CDR3 DNA reads as TGTGCCAGCAGCCCACAGGGGAATCCTGGAAACACCATATATTTT. V is TRBV6-5 and J is TRBJ1-3; 7 bases agree with TRBD1. The CDR3 runs to 15 residues. The V and J ends lost 6 bases and 2 bases, in that order; junction bases with no gene match: 7. The germline CDR1 and CDR2 sequences are MNHEY and SVGAGI.